This record concerns one T cell receptor (beta chain) sequence. It lacks a known antigen. Within one base of it there is no much larger clone, and no base qualities were kept. TCRbeta CDR3 regions were amplified from genomic DNA by means of the immunoSEQ Assay, a bias-controlled multiplex PCR. The paper's processing steps were these. The number of nucleated cells in each sample was estimated from the amplification of reference gene primers within the assay. Sequence reads were collapsed and filtered to measure the absolute abundance of every unique TCRbeta CDR3 rearrangement. Productive Simpson clonality was computed per sample as the square root of Simpson's diversity index over productive rearrangements. The table comes from immuneACCESS by way of TCRdb, which keeps in-frame sequences with V and J called. Part of the clones is missing from these tables; in studies checked, under half for an unresolved V gene and the rest for unknown reasons. From that table come the V and J calls and clone size; the DNA was used to work out D and trimming. Recorded for this sample are around 190,000 clones; 80% of them occurred a single time. The ten largest clonotypes hold 6% to 8.5% of the sample.

The entry originates in a study of blood T cell repertoires in COVID-19 (dated by TCRdb to 2018 to 2020). Looking at the study overall: Samples covering the acute and convalescent phases of COVID-19 were provided by collaborators in the United States, Italy and Spain. The prospective study material was composed of cDNA or gDNA derived from T cells, B-cell-depleted T cells, or PBMCs. The dataset comprised deeply sampled blood TCRbeta repertoires from subjects exposed to, actively infected with, or recovered from COVID-19. A freely available public database, intended as a resource for researchers studying the immune response to SARS-CoV-2, is where the repertoires were released. Samples came from the ongoing ImmuneRACE study (first 160 participants) plus 1,254 subjects from 6 global collaborators. A de-identified subject ID, COVID-19 status, age in years and sex were almost always included in the sample metadata. Where available, HLA class I and class II types were taken from metadata supplied by the sample provider and were not determined by assay-based typing. General conclusions and limits of the study: The quantity of clinical and demographic metadata differed by source and by participant and was supplied without curation.

Whole blood was collected in K2EDTA tubes by collaborating institutions according to the institutions' own protocols. For TCRbeta analysis, collaborators shipped samples in one of three forms: frozen whole blood, isolated PBMCs, or DNA extracted from either of those sample types. Reading from cysteine to phenylalanine, the CDR3 counts 14 amino acids. Left in the record is the CDR3 DNA by itself, 42 bases read in frame from the first base. CDR1 and CDR2, per the germline V gene, are SNHLY and FYNNEI. The V end gives up 8 bases and the J end 7 bases, leaving 10 bases in the junction not matched to a gene.

Recombination connected TRBV2 to TRBJ1-2, with TRBD1 matching 10 junction bases. The material sequenced was peripheral blood. The TCR originated in a man in his fifties or sixties with acute or convalescent COVID-19. The nucleotide sequence reads TGTGCCAGCCGCCGACAGGGGGCCTCCATTGGCTACACCTTC. Translated, it gives CASRRQGASIGYTF.